This T cell receptor beta chain was sequenced during a study of post-analysis software for immune sequencing data. Study at large: Disease courses included relapsing-remitting, secondary progressive and progressive-relapsing multiple sclerosis. Overall study findings and caveats: Under F measure analysis, samples from one preparation batch co-clustered strongly. People with multiple sclerosis had a significantly lower normalized Chao1 diversity than controls did. About 5 TRBV segments (TRBV5-6, TRBV5-1 and TRBV20-1 among them) occurred more frequently in patients than in controls.

The CDR3 is 15 residues long. Looked up from germline, CDR1 is DFQATT and CDR2 is SNEGSKA (reference sequence). J lost 5 bases, V lost 0 bases, and 4 bases had no gene match. Worth noting for this clonotype: Antigen unknown.

Incorporated into the TCR beta cDNA libraries were unique molecular identifiers, which served to reduce PCR and sequencing biases. There were roughly 1 to 11 million T cells, and approximately 480,000 cDNA molecules came from them. Each CDR3 protein is one row after TCRdb ran MiXCR on the PCR reads. The data show some 700,000 distinct CDR3 sequences, approximately 60% seen once. The sequencing sample was made of blood. The sequence was collected from a girl aged 2-10 years with multiple sclerosis. This rearrangement joins TRBV20-1 to TRBJ2-1, with TRBD2 matching 10 bases. DNA of the CDR3: TGCAGTGCTAGAGATTCAGCGGGGGGGGACAATGAGCAGTTCTTC. Translating gives CSARDSAGGDNEQFF.